The 19 T cell receptor beta chains below all came from one sample that was sequenced in a study of beta chain features in type 1 diabetes. General study results and limits: Significant though moderate, a shortening of TCRB CDR3s appeared in all four CD4+ subsets of Type 1 diabetes patients.

The whole isolated RNA underwent reverse transcription, so sequencing captured expressed TCRB transcripts. Data came from immunoSEQ multiplex PCR; TCRdb stores just in-frame clones and leaves some out. The table has 120,000 to 150,000 clones, roughly an eighth seen once; the top ten hold 1.3%. No antigens are known for them. The sequencing input was central memory CD4+ T cells from blood. These receptors came from a man aged 18 to 29 with type 1 diabetes.

V usage is TRBV25-1 and J usage is TRBJ1-1; 9 bases map to TRBD1. The CDR3 has 13 residues. Losses at the gene ends were 5 bases for V and 5 bases for J; bases not matched to a gene: 3. The germline V gene has CDR1 MGHDK and CDR2 SYGVNS. The CDR3 sequence is CASSQGQGTEAFF. Written as DNA, the CDR3 is TGTGCCAGCAGTCAAGGACAGGGGACTGAAGCTTTCTTT.

The CDR3 DNA is TGTGCCAGCAGTTACGGGTACGGGAGCACAGATACGCAGTATTTT. Its translation: CASSYGYGSTDTQYF. The chain joins TRBV6-5 to TRBJ2-3; D ambiguous. This CDR3 is 15 amino acids long. V lost 2 bases, J lost 0 bases, and 9 bases lay in between. Germline V CDR1 and CDR2: MNHEY, SVGAGI.

V and J are TRBV6-5 and TRBJ2-3, with D possibly TRBD2 on 6 matching bases. V was trimmed by 2 bases and J by 5 bases, leaving 14 bases between them. This CDR3 comprises 15 residues. Germline CDR1 reads MNHEY; CDR2 reads SVGAGI. CDR3 bases: TGTGCCAGCAGTTACAGTGGGTTGGAGGGAGATACGCAGTATTTT. Protein sequence: CASSYSGLEGDTQYF.

This clone occurred a few times. This sample includes further DNA sequences coding for the same CDR3. The chain recombines TRBV6-5 with TRBJ2-7; maybe TRBD2 (6 bases). V lost 4 bases and J lost 4, with 11 bases in between. The CDR3 has 13 amino acids. CDR1 and CDR2 (germline): MNHEY, SVGAGI. CDR3: CASSSGGEYEQYF. The CDR3 region has the DNA TGTGCCAGCAGTTCCGGGGGTGAGTACGAGCAGTACTTC.

This clone was picked up a small number of times. V and J are TRBV2 and TRBJ2-7, with 7 nucleotides matching TRBD1. The junction had 18 bases not matched to a gene; V was cut back by 4 bases and J by 0 bases. This CDR3 comprises 19 residues. Per the germline V gene, CDR1 is SNHLY and CDR2 is FYNNEI. The CDR3 here is CASSGSLDRTSLSSYEQYF. The CDR3 bases are TGTGCCAGCAGTGGCTCGTTGGACAGGACCTCCTTAAGCTCCTACGAGCAGTACTTC.

The V and J genes are TRBV9 and TRBJ2-7, with D tentatively TRBD1 (6 bases). Trimming took 4 bases from V and 3 from J, leaving 20 bases between them. This CDR3 is built from 16 residues. Germline CDR1 SGDLS, CDR2 YYNGEE. This chain's CDR3 is CASSIEGVARYYEQYF. Written as DNA, the CDR3 is TGTGCCAGCAGCATCGAGGGGGTGGCCCGTTACTACGAGCAGTACTTC.

CDR3 bases: TGCAGTGCTAGCGGGCTCGAAGCTTTCTTT. Protein: CSASGLEAFF. This chain uses TRBV20-1 with TRBJ1-1; D is undetermined. Trimming stripped 3 bases from V and 8 bases from J, with 7 bases between. This CDR3 contains 10 residues. Germline loops: CDR1 DFQATT, CDR2 SNEGSKA (reference sequence).

The chain joins TRBV30 to TRBJ1-4; TRBD1 aligns across 7 bases. Germline CDR1 reads GTSNPN; CDR2 reads SVGIG (reference sequence). This CDR3 region has 14 residues. With 5 bases clipped from V and 6 bases from J, the junction kept 9 bases outside the gene matches. The CDR3 sequence: CAWGPGGGDEKLFF. The CDR3 nucleotides read TGTGCCTGGGGCCCGGGAGGGGGCGATGAAAAACTGTTTTTT.

The rearrangement uses TRBV6-5 and TRBJ2-7; no clear D gene. The germline V gene has CDR1 MNHEY and CDR2 SVGAGI. CDR3 length: 13 residues. The V gene lost 4 bases and the J gene lost 1 base, with 8 bases spanning the gap. The CDR3 DNA reads as TGTGCCAGCAGTTCCGGGCAGTCCTACGAGCAGTACTTC. It is translated as CASSSGQSYEQYF.

This clone appeared a few times. V gene TRBV5-4 combines with J gene TRBJ2-1; no firm D call. The CDR3 sequence is 15 residues long. Germline V lookup: CDR1 SGHNT, CDR2 YYREEE (reference sequence). V was clipped by 0 bases and J by 0 bases, with 7 bases between them. The CDR3 reads CASSLDVSSYNEQFF. Written as DNA, the CDR3 is TGTGCCAGCAGCTTGGACGTTAGCTCCTACAATGAGCAGTTCTTC.

This rearrangement joins TRBV19 to TRBJ1-1; TRBD1 might be the D (6 bases). The CDR3 runs 13 residues. Germline lookup yields CDR1 LNHDA and CDR2 SQIVND (reference sequence). Between the trimmed V and J ends, which lost 7 bases and 6 bases, there was a span of 15 bases. The chain's CDR3 is CASKTDRGSEAFF. The CDR3 DNA sequence: TGTGCCAGTAAAACGGACAGAGGATCTGAAGCTTTCTTT.

A few counts support this clone. This chain joins TRBV14 and TRBJ2-5; the D gene is possibly TRBD2 (5 bases). Germline V CDR1 and CDR2: SGHDN, FVKESK. Trimming took off 1 base at V and 5 bases at J, with 17 bases between the two ends. The CDR3 runs to 16 residues. CDR3 region: CASSQGLRDIGETQYF. CDR3 DNA: TGTGCCAGCAGCCAAGGCCTCCGGGATATAGGGGAGACCCAGTACTTC.

This clone was found a few times. V is TRBV14 and J is TRBJ1-3, with D unresolved. CDR1 and CDR2 (germline): SGHDN, FVKESK. This CDR3 spans 15 amino acids. V gave up 4 bases and J gave up 3 bases, with 13 bases separating them. This chain's CDR3 is CASSLIFGGGNTIYF. The CDR3 region has the DNA TGTGCCAGCAGCCTAATCTTTGGAGGTGGAAACACCATATATTTT. Combining the CDR3 with reference TRBV14 and TRBJ1-3 gives the whole variable domain EAGVTQFPSHSVIEKGQTVTLRCDPISGHDNLYWYRRVMGKEIKFLLHFVKESKQDESGMPNNRFLAERTGGTYSTLKVQPAELEDSGVYFCASSLIFGGGNTIYFGEGSWLTVV.

The chain joins TRBV13 to TRBJ1-1; no reliable D call. The CDR3 spans 13 residues. Looked up from germline, CDR1 is PRHDT and CDR2 is FYEKMQ (reference sequence). V lost 3 bases and J lost 1, with 6 bases in between. CDR3 DNA sequence: TGTGCCAGCAGCTTCTCAACGAACACTGAAGCTTTCTTT. Encoded protein: CASSFSTNTEAFF. Full variable domain (outside the CDR3, taken from reference TRBV13 and TRBJ1-1): AAGVIQSPRHLIKEKRETATLKCYPIPRHDTVYWYQQGPGQDPQFLISFYEKMQSDKGSIPDRFSAQQFSDYHSELNMSSLELGDSALYFCASSFSTNTEAFFGQGTRLTVV.

The genes are TRBV5-4 and TRBJ2-3; 10 nucleotides match TRBD2. Trimming at V came to 4 bases and at J to 2 bases, leaving 7 bases not matched to a gene. CDR1 SGHNT and CDR2 YYREEE come from the germline V gene (reference sequence). This CDR3 comprises 16 residues. In nucleotides, the CDR3 is TGTGCCAGCAGCGCAGGTAGCGGGGGGTACACAGATACGCAGTATTTT. Translated, it gives CASSAGSGGYTDTQYF.

This clone was observed a few times. The V call is TRBV29-1, the J call TRBJ2-3; no firm D call. CDR1 is SQVTM and CDR2 is ANQGSEA in the germline V gene. This CDR3 is built from 13 residues. V lost 4 bases and J 1 base, leaving 9 bases between the germline ends. CDR3 in DNA: TGCAGCGTTGTTAGGTCGGGCACAGATACGCAGTATTTT. It yields the protein CSVVRSGTDTQYF.

V gene TRBV2 combines with J gene TRBJ1-2; 9 nucleotides align to TRBD1. CDR1 and CDR2 from the germline V gene are SNHLY and FYNNEI. J gave up 8 bases and V 4 bases, and 8 bases lay outside the gene matches. CDR3 length: 14 amino acids. CDR3 region: CASSGTGGAGGYTF. DNA for the CDR3: TGTGCCAGCAGTGGCACAGGGGGCGCTGGGGGCTACACCTTC. Complete variable domain (other parts from reference TRBV2 and TRBJ1-2): EPEVTQTPSHQVTQMGQEVILRCVPISNHLYFYWYRQILGQKVEFLVSFYNNEISEKSEIFDDQFSVERPDGSNFTLKIRSTKLEDSAMYFCASSGTGGAGGYTFGSGTRLTVV.

The rearrangement uses TRBV7-3 and TRBJ1-1, with D unclear. Deletions cut 5 bases from V and 1 base from J, with 17 bases between. From germline, CDR1 is SGHTA and CDR2 FQGTGA. The CDR3 is 16 residues long. The chain's CDR3 is CASSPKVQDGNTEAFF. The CDR3 nucleotides read TGTGCCAGCAGCCCCAAGGTCCAGGATGGGAACACTGAAGCTTTCTTT.

The chain links TRBV11-2 to TRBJ2-7; 8 positions match TRBD2. J lost 2 bases, V lost 1 base, and 4 bases had no gene match. The CDR3 consists of 15 residues. Germline V gene sequence: CDR1 SGHAT, CDR2 FQNNGV. The CDR3 is CASSLAVAGPYEQYF. The CDR3 DNA is TGTGCCAGCAGCTTAGCGGTAGCGGGGCCCTACGAGCAGTACTTC.